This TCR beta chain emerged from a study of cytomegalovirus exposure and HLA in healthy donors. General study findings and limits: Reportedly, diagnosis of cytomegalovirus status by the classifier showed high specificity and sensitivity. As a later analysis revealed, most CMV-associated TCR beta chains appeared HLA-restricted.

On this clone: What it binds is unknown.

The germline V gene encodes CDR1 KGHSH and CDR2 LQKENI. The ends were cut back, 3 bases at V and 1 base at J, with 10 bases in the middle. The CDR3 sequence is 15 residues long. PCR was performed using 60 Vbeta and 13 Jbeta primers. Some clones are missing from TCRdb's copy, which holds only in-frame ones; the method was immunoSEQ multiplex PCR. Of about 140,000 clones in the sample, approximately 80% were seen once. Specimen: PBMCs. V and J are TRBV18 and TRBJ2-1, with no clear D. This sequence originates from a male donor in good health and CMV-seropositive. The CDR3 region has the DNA TGTGCCAGCTCACCCAAGCCCGTGTCCTACAATGAGCAGTTCTTC. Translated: CASSPKPVSYNEQFF.